Shown below are 27 T cell receptor beta chains from a single sample sequenced in a study of T-cell reconstitution after alpha-beta-depleted transplantation in children. TCRbeta library construction was performed incorporating unique molecular identifiers. MiXCR was run by TCRdb on the PCR reads, yielding one entry per CDR3 protein. The profile covers 700,000 to 850,000 distinct CDR3 sequences, with around 15% appearing a single time and approximately 5% taken by the ten largest. Sample: PBMCs, mostly from graft donor cells, taken 360 days after TCRalphabeta/CD19-depleted stem cell transplant. Every receptor here comes from a male patient aged 10-17 years who had a stem cell transplant for acute lymphoblastic leukemia, so the T cells may come from the graft donor.

The chain links TRBV5-1 to TRBJ2-1, with 9 bases matching TRBD2. V gave up 5 bases and J gave up 7 bases; unmatched junction bases: 10. Germline lookup yields CDR1 SGHRS and CDR2 YFSETQ. CDR3 length: 15 amino acids. As DNA, the CDR3 is TGCGCCAGCAGGGTCTCGGCGGGAGGGTTAAATGAGCAGTTCTTC. This codes for CASRVSAGGLNEQFF.

The CDR3, as DNA: TGTGCCAGCAGCCAATATGGACAGGGGGGGAACTATGGCTACACCTTC. Its protein is CASSQYGQGGNYGYTF. The genes are TRBV4-2 and TRBJ1-2; 10 bases are shared with TRBD1. Germline-derived CDR1 and CDR2 are LGHNA and YNFKEQ. This CDR3 comprises 16 residues. V gave up 2 bases and J gave up 2 bases; unmatched junction bases: 5.

The V and J genes are TRBV15 and TRBJ1-1; 7 bases align to TRBD1. This CDR3 spans 13 amino acids. The junction had 2 bases not matched to a gene; V was cut back by 2 bases and J by 5 bases. CDR1 LNHNV and CDR2 YYDKDF come from the germline V gene (reference sequence). The CDR3 loop reads CATSRTGETEAFF. DNA for the CDR3: TGTGCCACCAGCAGAACAGGGGAAACTGAAGCTTTCTTT.

The chain carries TRBV24-1 and TRBJ2-2; 8 bases align to TRBD2. The CDR3 totals 17 residues. The V segment lost 3 bases and the J segment 4 bases; nucleotides outside the gene matches: 9. Germline CDR1 and CDR2: KGHDR and SFDVKD. The CDR3 bases are TGTGCCACCAGTGATCCCTTGGGGACTAGAGGCACCGGGGAGCTGTTTTTT. Its translation: CATSDPLGTRGTGELFF.

This clonotype has a handful of counts. Here the CDR3 reads CASSSRQLSSYEQYF. CDR3 coding DNA: TGTGCCAGCTCATCACGACAGCTTAGCTCCTACGAGCAGTACTTC. The chain is built from TRBV18 and TRBJ2-7; D is possibly TRBD1 (5 bases). CDR3 length equals 15 residues. The germline gives CDR1 KGHSH, CDR2 LQKENI. The V and J ends lost 5 bases and 0 bases respectively, with 14 bases between them.

This clonotype was picked up many times. The genes are TRBV20-1 and TRBJ2-2; D is possibly TRBD1 (6 bases). With 0 bases removed from V and 7 bases from J, the gap between germline ends came to 12 bases. Germline V gene data show CDR1 as DFQATT and CDR2 as SNEGSKA (reference sequence). The CDR3 contains 14 residues. The CDR3, as DNA: TGCAGTGCTAGAGATACAGGGTTCAGCGGGGAGCTGTTTTTT. It encodes CSARDTGFSGELFF.

The sample holds a few counts of this clonotype. The gene calls are TRBV27 and TRBJ2-7; D may be TRBD1 (5 bases). Trimming removed 4 bases at V and 0 bases at J, with 16 bases between. The CDR3 is made up of 16 amino acids. Germline lookup yields CDR1 MNHEY and CDR2 SMNVEV (reference sequence). The CDR3 is CASSSFPRGHSYEQYF. CDR3 in DNA: TGTGCCAGCAGTTCCTTTCCCAGAGGACACTCCTACGAGCAGTACTTC.

There are a few counts of this clonotype. The V and J genes are TRBV25-1 and TRBJ2-2; D is uncertain. V was shortened by 2 bases and J by 6 bases, with 10 bases between the two germline ends. Per germline, CDR1 MGHDK and CDR2 SYGVNS. The CDR3 runs 14 residues. The CDR3 bases are TGTGCCAGCAGTGAAATGTTCGGTGCCGGGGAGCTGTTTTTT. Translation: CASSEMFGAGELFF.

There are a few counts of this clonotype. V is TRBV27 and J is TRBJ2-1, with D unresolved. The CDR3 extends over 15 amino acids. The germline V and J ends were trimmed by 6 bases and 0 bases, with 12 bases remaining between them. Germline values: CDR1 MNHEY, CDR2 SMNVEV (reference sequence). The CDR3 coding sequence is TGTGCCAGCAGCCAGCTATCCAGCTCCTACAATGAGCAGTTCTTC. It is translated as CASSQLSSSYNEQFF.

Ten or more counts support this clonotype. The chain links TRBV6-2 or TRBV6-3 to TRBJ2-7; 8 nucleotides agree with TRBD1. V dropped 2 bases and J dropped 7; count of bases not matched to a gene: 16. CDR1 is MNHEY and CDR2 is SVGEGT in the germline V gene. The CDR3 consists of 17 residues. Written as DNA, the CDR3 is TGTGCCAGCAGTTACGGTTTCGGGACAGGCTTGTCGTGGGAGCAGTACTTC. Translated: CASSYGFGTGLSWEQYF.

The chain couples TRBV2 to TRBJ2-1; D may match TRBD1 or TRBD2 (6 bases each). V lost 1 base, J lost 3 bases, and 19 bases lay in between. CDR3 size: 18 residues. Germline-derived CDR1 and CDR2 are SNHLY and FYNNEI. As DNA, the CDR3 is TGTGCCAGCAGTGAAGACAAAGGGGGGACTTCCGGCTACAATGAGCAGTTCTTC. It translates to CASSEDKGGTSGYNEQFF.

The J gene is TRBJ2-1, the V gene TRBV4-1; 9 bases line up with TRBD2. Trimming cost V 2 bases and J 7 bases; bases outside gene matches: 12. Per germline, CDR1 MGHRA and CDR2 YSYEKL. The CDR3 totals 17 residues. For the CDR3, the DNA is TGCGCCAGCAGCCAAAGTCGGGCTAGCGGGATGGTGAATGAGCAGTTCTTC. Amino acid sequence: CASSQSRASGMVNEQFF.

In this sample, this clonotype turned up a few times. V is TRBV7-9 and J is TRBJ2-1; a possible D gene is TRBD2 (6 bases). The CDR3 covers 15 residues. With 5 bases removed from V and 2 bases from J, the gap between germline ends came to 13 bases. Germline values: CDR1 SEHNR, CDR2 FQNEAQ (reference sequence). In nucleotides, the CDR3 is TGTGCCAGCAGCGTTCGGGAGCGAGCCTACAATGAGCAGTTCTTC. Protein: CASSVRERAYNEQFF.

This clonotype has just a few counts. This chain connects TRBV11-2 to TRBJ2-1, with a weak D call TRBD2 (5 bases). The CDR3 has 15 residues. V lost 3 bases and J lost 6, with 15 bases in between. CDR1 is SGHAT, CDR2 FQNNGV, per germline. CDR3 in DNA: TGTGCCAGCAGCTTCAGGTCCCCGGGATCCAATGAGCAGTTCTTC. Its protein is CASSFRSPGSNEQFF. The whole variable domain, remainder taken from reference TRBV11-2 and TRBJ2-1, is EAGVAQSPRYKIIEKRQSVAFWCNPISGHATLYWYQQILGQGPKLLIQFQNNGVVDDSQLPKDRFSAERLKGVDSTLKIQPAKLEDSAVYLCASSFRSPGSNEQFFGPGTRLTVL.

J is TRBJ2-7 and V is TRBV20-1; D ambiguous. The V and J ends lost 0 bases and 4 bases respectively, with 28 bases between them. The CDR3 loop spans 19 amino acids. Germline V gives CDR1 DFQATT, CDR2 SNEGSKA (reference sequence). CDR3 sequence (DNA): TGCAGTGCTAGAGATCCCCAAACGAGACTGCCCGACTCTAGGTACGAGCAGTACTTC. It codes for CSARDPQTRLPDSRYEQYF.

The rearrangement uses TRBV5-1 and TRBJ1-2; the D gene is possibly TRBD1 (5 bases). V was clipped by 1 base and J by 3 bases, with 10 bases between them. This CDR3 contains 14 residues. Germline V CDR1 and CDR2: SGHRS, YFSETQ. This CDR3 is CASSLQGEDYGYTF. The CDR3 nucleotides read TGCGCCAGCAGCTTGCAGGGCGAAGACTATGGCTACACCTTC.

This clonotype has more than one count but fewer than ten. V is TRBV19 and J is TRBJ2-1, with TRBD2 as a possible D gene (6 bases). Per the germline V gene, CDR1 is LNHDA and CDR2 is SQIVND (reference sequence). Trimming left V 10 bases short and J 9 bases short, with 13 bases between. The CDR3 length is 11 residues. CDR3 sequence: CAKTSRGEQFF. The CDR3 DNA follows: TGTGCCAAGACTAGTCGCGGTGAGCAGTTCTTC.

This chain links TRBV4-2 with TRBJ2-5; TRBD2 aligns across 9 bases. From germline, CDR1 is LGHNA and CDR2 YNFKEQ. The CDR3 loop spans 18 amino acids. V gave up 0 bases and J gave up 4 bases; unmatched junction bases: 12. CDR3 bases: TGTGCCAGCAGCCAAGATTTGGGGACTAGCCCACTTGGAGAGACCCAGTACTTC. Its protein is CASSQDLGTSPLGETQYF.

The chain carries TRBV5-1 and TRBJ1-1; D unresolved. CDR1 and CDR2 (germline): SGHRS, YFSETQ. CDR3 length: 12 amino acids. Trimming left V 5 bases short and J 7 bases short, with 12 bases between. Here the CDR3 reads CASSVTGFEAFF. The CDR3 DNA sequence: TGCGCCAGCAGTGTAACTGGATTTGAAGCTTTCTTT.

This clonotype was observed many times. V and J are TRBV4-2 and TRBJ2-2; the match to TRBD2 covers 13 bases. V shed 4 bases and J 7 bases; nucleotides not matched to a gene: 9. Germline lookup yields CDR1 LGHNA and CDR2 YNFKEQ. The CDR3 runs 17 residues. The CDR3 nucleotides read TGTGCCAGCAGCCGAGGACTAGCGGGAGTAGCGGGCGGGGAGCTGTTTTTT. Encoded protein: CASSRGLAGVAGGELFF.

This clonotype appeared a few times. The chain combines TRBV11-2 with TRBJ2-3; D perhaps matches TRBD2 (6 bases). The CDR3 runs to 17 residues. Germline loops: CDR1 SGHAT, CDR2 FQNNGV. Trimming cost V 1 base and J 4 bases, with 18 bases left between them. CDR3 bases: TGTGCCAGCAGCTTAGGCAACTTGGGAGGCCGGGCAGATACGCAGTATTTT. It encodes CASSLGNLGGRADTQYF.

This clonotype has a handful of counts. V gene TRBV25-1 combines with J gene TRBJ2-3; D gene ambiguous. The germline V gene has CDR1 MGHDK and CDR2 SYGVNS. This CDR3 has 15 residues. The germline V and J ends were trimmed by 5 bases and 3 bases, with 15 bases remaining between them. CDR3 bases: TGTGCCAGCAGTCGACGGTCATACAGTACAGATACGCAGTATTTT. This translates into CASSRRSYSTDTQYF. The complete variable domain, with remaining parts taken from reference TRBV25-1 and TRBJ2-3, reads EADIYQTPRYLVIGTGKKITLECSQTMGHDKMYWYQQDPGMELHLIHYSYGVNSTEKGDLSSESTVSRIRTEHFPLTLESARPSHTSQYLCASSRRSYSTDTQYFGPGTRLTVL.

This clonotype was counted between two and nine times. This chain links TRBV10-3 with TRBJ2-7, with TRBD1 as a possible D gene (6 bases). The CDR3 runs 15 residues. The germline V gene encodes CDR1 ENHRY and CDR2 SYGVKD. V lost 8 bases, J lost 0 bases, and 17 bases lay in between. The CDR3 region has the DNA TGTGCCATCGCCGTTTCGCGCAGGGGCTCCTACGAGCAGTACTTC. It yields the protein CAIAVSRRGSYEQYF.

V usage is TRBV19 and J usage is TRBJ2-5; D gene ambiguous. The V end lost 3 bases, the J end lost 7 bases, and 12 bases lay between the germline ends. Germline V gene lookup returns CDR1 LNHDA and CDR2 SQIVND (reference sequence). CDR3 size: 13 residues. CDR3 protein: CASSISLGGTQYF. In DNA form, the CDR3 reads TGTGCCAGTAGTATTAGCTTAGGTGGGACCCAGTACTTC.

This clonotype was seen only a few times. Written as DNA, the CDR3 is TGCGCCAGCAGCCACCTTGGACTAGCGGGAGTTAGCAACGAGCAGTACTTC. Translated: CASSHLGLAGVSNEQYF. This chain connects TRBV4-1 to TRBJ2-7; 13 bases align to TRBD2. The J segment lost 5 bases and the V segment lost 3 bases, leaving 10 bases of the junction unmatched. Germline-derived CDR1 and CDR2 are MGHRA and YSYEKL. This CDR3 is built from 17 residues.

This clonotype was picked up a small number of times. J is TRBJ1-2 and V is TRBV7-9, with a weak D call TRBD1 (6 bases). Germline-derived CDR1 and CDR2 are SEHNR and FQNEAQ (reference sequence). The CDR3 totals 13 residues. With 5 bases removed from V and 7 bases from J, the gap between germline ends came to 14 bases. This chain's CDR3 is CASSMQGYGGYTF. CDR3 nucleotide sequence: TGTGCCAGCAGCATGCAGGGGTATGGTGGCTACACCTTC.

This clonotype appeared a few times. The J gene is TRBJ1-2, the V gene TRBV29-1, with TRBD1 as a possible D gene (6 bases). The CDR3 sequence is 15 residues long. Germline V lookup: CDR1 SQVTM, CDR2 ANQGSEA. Trimming left V 5 bases short and J 8 bases short, with 24 bases between. CDR3 sequence (DNA): TGCAGCGTTCAAGGACGCGCCTCCCCCAGGGGAGGCTACACCTTC. Residues: CSVQGRASPRGGYTF.